These T cell receptor beta chains were read from a single sample in a study of identical twins. TCRdb ran MiXCR on the 5' RACE reads and lists one entry per CDR3 protein. The sample lists about 200,000 distinct CDR3 sequences, around 10% occurring once. Sequenced material: memory (CD45RO+) T cells sorted from blood. The receptor source for this set is a woman aged 18-35 years in good health. The CDR3 runs from the conserved cysteine through the conserved F or W. Each record gives: D gene, J gene, clone size, V gene, CDR3 DNA, CDR3 protein. A D gene is named only where the DNA matches it firmly. Clone size is not always given. Where it is, it says once, few, many or a class for expanded clones.

D gene: TRBD2
J gene: TRBJ2-7
clone size: many
V gene: TRBV7-2
CDR3 DNA: TGTGCCAGCAGCCCCCGGACTAGCGGGAGGGTATCATACGAGCAGTACTTC
CDR3 protein: CASSPRTSGRVSYEQYF

D gene: TRBD2
J gene: TRBJ2-1
clone size: many
V gene: TRBV5-4
CDR3 DNA: TGTGCCAGCAGCTTGAAGACTAGCGGTTCTGGGGGGCAGTTCTTC
CDR3 protein: CASSLKTSGSGGQFF

D gene: NA
J gene: TRBJ2-5
clone size: few
V gene: TRBV2
CDR3 DNA: TGTGCCAGCAGGGGACCACCGACAGGAGAACCCCATTTAGCAGAGACCCAGTACTTC
CDR3 protein: CASRGPPTGEPHLAETQYF

D gene: NA
J gene: TRBJ2-7
clone size: NA
V gene: TRBV4-3
CDR3 DNA: TGCGCCAGCAGCCAAGATCGGAGGGGGAGCTCCTACGAGCAGTACTTC
CDR3 protein: CASSQDRRGSSYEQYF

D gene: NA
J gene: TRBJ1-1
clone size: NA
V gene: TRBV6-6
CDR3 DNA: TGTGCCAGCAGTTACGCCGGGTTCAGTGAAGCTTTCTTT
CDR3 protein: CASSYAGFSEAFF

D gene: TRBD1
J gene: TRBJ1-4
clone size: few
V gene: TRBV12-3/TRBV12-4
CDR3 DNA: TGTGCCAGCAGTCCCCGGACAGGCTTCGGTCAAAAACTGTTTTTT
CDR3 protein: CASSPRTGFGQKLFF

D gene: TRBD2
J gene: TRBJ2-5
clone size: few
V gene: TRBV2
CDR3 DNA: TGTGCCAGCAGTGCTAGGACTAGTGTAGAGACCCAGTACTTC
CDR3 protein: CASSARTSVETQYF

D gene: NA
J gene: TRBJ2-7
clone size: few
V gene: TRBV25-1
CDR3 DNA: TGTGCCAGCAGTGAATCTGGCAGGGCCTACGAGCAGTACTTC
CDR3 protein: CASSESGRAYEQYF

D gene: TRBD2
J gene: TRBJ2-1
clone size: few
V gene: TRBV12-3/TRBV12-4
CDR3 DNA: TGTGCCAGCAGCTCCTGGACTAGCATCAGGGCCGATGAGCAGTTCTTC
CDR3 protein: CASSSWTSIRADEQFF

D gene: NA
J gene: TRBJ2-7
clone size: few
V gene: TRBV12-3/TRBV12-4
CDR3 DNA: TGTGCCAGCAGTCTCGGCTCGGCCTACGAGCAGTACTTC
CDR3 protein: CASSLGSAYEQYF

D gene: NA
J gene: TRBJ1-4
clone size: NA
V gene: TRBV6-1
CDR3 DNA: TGTGCCAGCAGTGAACAGGGGAAACTGTTTTTT
CDR3 protein: CASSEQGKLFF

D gene: NA
J gene: TRBJ1-1
clone size: NA
V gene: TRBV6-2/TRBV6-3
CDR3 DNA: TGTGCCAGCAGTTACTTGGGGGTGGAACACACTGAAGCTTTCTTT
CDR3 protein: CASSYLGVEHTEAFF

D gene: TRBD1
J gene: TRBJ1-1
clone size: many
V gene: TRBV18
CDR3 DNA: TGTGCCAGCTCAGCACAGGGGAGGGCTGAAGCTTTCTTT
CDR3 protein: CASSAQGRAEAFF

D gene: TRBD1
J gene: TRBJ1-5
clone size: many
V gene: TRBV7-9
CDR3 DNA: TGTGCCAGCAGCCGTGGACAGGGCAATCAGCCCCAGCATTTT
CDR3 protein: CASSRGQGNQPQHF

D gene: TRBD1
J gene: TRBJ1-1
clone size: few
V gene: TRBV5-1
CDR3 DNA: TGCGCCAGCAGCTATAGGCAGGGGGGCACTGAAGCTTTCTTT
CDR3 protein: CASSYRQGGTEAFF